The 20 T cell receptor beta chains in this list originate from one sample, sequenced in a study of blood T cells in healthy people across ages. It was with a sample-barcoded 5' primer and a J-beta primer mix that a second PCR of roughly 7 to 12 cycles was run. TCRdb analysed the 5' RACE reads with MiXCR anew, one entry per CDR3 protein. This sample has over 600,000 distinct CDR3 sequences; around two fifths occur once, and the top ten carry 25% to 30%. The source material was blood. The receptors shown here come from a man at least 80 years old in good health.

This clonotype has a handful of counts. In nucleotides, the CDR3 is TGCGCCAGCAGCCCTGACACGACTAACTATGGCTACACCTTC. Protein product: CASSPDTTNYGYTF. This chain joins TRBV5-1 and TRBJ1-2; D unclear. There are 14 residues in the CDR3. CDR1 is SGHRS, CDR2 YFSETQ, per germline. Between the trimmed V and J ends, which lost 4 bases and 0 bases, there was a span of 10 bases.

The chain has TRBV5-1 and TRBJ1-5; D gene uncertain. With 0 bases removed from V and 5 bases from J, the gap between germline ends came to 27 bases. The CDR3 has 20 residues. Germline CDR1 is SGHRS and CDR2 is YFSETQ. CDR3 DNA: TGCGCCAGCAGCTTGGAAGGGTGGAGAGTCCGGGCCGCCACCGATCAGCCCCAGCATTTT. Encoded protein: CASSLEGWRVRAATDQPQHF.

The chain links TRBV7-8 to TRBJ1-2; perhaps TRBD1 as D (6 bases). From germline, CDR1 is SGHVS and CDR2 FQNEAQ. With 2 bases removed from V and 4 bases from J, the gap between germline ends came to 23 bases. The CDR3 spans 18 residues. CDR3 bases: TGTGCCAGCAGCTTATCCAGAGGGGGGGCCGCCAGAGGCTATGGCTACACCTTC. Its translation: CASSLSRGGAARGYGYTF.

This clonotype was found a few times. The chain carries TRBV6-2 or TRBV6-3 and TRBJ2-7, with 8 bases aligning to TRBD1. V was clipped by 6 bases and J by 7 bases; unmatched bases: 8. The CDR3 has 13 amino acids. Germline values: CDR1 MNHEY, CDR2 SVGEGT. In nucleotides, the CDR3 is TGTGCCAGCAGGCGGACAGGGTACAATGAGCAGTACTTC. It codes for CASRRTGYNEQYF.

This clonotype was recorded only once. Just one base apart from a much larger clone, this may be a read error. The J gene is TRBJ2-7, the V gene TRBV6-2 or TRBV6-3, with D perhaps TRBD1 (5 bases). CDR3 length equals 12 residues. The germline CDR1 and CDR2 sequences are MNHEY and SVGEGT. CDR3 region: CVSRAQVYEQYF. The CDR3 DNA sequence: TGTGTCAGCAGGGCACAGGTGTACGAGCAGTACTTC.

The rearrangement uses TRBV30 and TRBJ2-5; D gene uncertain. The length of the CDR3 is 13 residues. CDR1 is GTSNPN, CDR2 SVGIG, per germline (reference sequence). V was pared by 1 base and J by 1 base, with 7 bases between. The CDR3 sequence is CAWSAGAQETQYF. The CDR3 DNA sequence: TGTGCCTGGAGTGCTGGAGCCCAAGAGACCCAGTACTTC.

This chain connects TRBV7-2 to TRBJ2-1; D is undetermined. The V and J ends lost 4 bases and 10 bases respectively, with 8 bases between them. This CDR3 has 11 amino acids. Per germline, CDR1 SGHTA and CDR2 FQGNSA. The CDR3 DNA is TGTGCCAGCAGCTGGGCCTACGAGCAGTTCTTC. This sequence encodes CASSWAYEQFF.

A few counts support this clonotype. V and J are TRBV5-1 and TRBJ2-1, with a tentative D call TRBD2 (6 bases). The CDR3 has 15 residues. Trimming cost V 0 bases and J 7 bases, with 14 bases left between them. The V gene's germline CDR1 is SGHRS and CDR2 YFSETQ. The chain's CDR3 is CASSLAETRNNEQFF. CDR3 coding DNA: TGCGCCAGCAGCTTGGCGGAGACTAGAAATAATGAGCAGTTCTTC.

This clonotype was seen ten or more times. The genes are TRBV4-3 and TRBJ2-3, with D uncertain. Germline V gives CDR1 LGHNA, CDR2 YSLEER. CDR3 length: 15 residues. Trimming cost V 1 base and J 4 bases, with 12 bases left between them. The CDR3 is CASSQVRGAADTQYF. The CDR3 DNA sequence: TGCGCCAGCAGCCAAGTTCGAGGAGCCGCAGATACGCAGTATTTT.

A remark on this clonotype: Just one base apart from a much larger clone, this may be a read error. V is TRBV6-2 or TRBV6-3 and J is TRBJ2-5, with TRBD1 matching 7 bases. Germline CDR1 reads MNHEY; CDR2 reads SVGEGT. The CDR3 spans 11 residues. V dropped 5 bases and J dropped 11; count of bases not matched to a gene: 5. The CDR3 loop is CASSDRVEQYF. Here the CDR3 DNA reads TGTGCCAGCAGTGACAGGGTGGAGCAGTACTTC.

The genes are TRBV11-2 and TRBJ1-1, with no clear D. CDR3 length: 14 amino acids. Germline CDR1 and CDR2: SGHAT and FQNNGV. Trimming removed 0 bases from V and 6 bases from J, with 11 bases in between. CDR3 nucleotide sequence: TGTGCCAGCAGCTTAGACAGGTCTATCGCTGAAGCTTTCTTT. This sequence encodes CASSLDRSIAEAFF.

The V call is TRBV6-2 or TRBV6-3, the J call TRBJ2-5; perhaps TRBD1 as D (6 bases). The CDR3 runs 15 residues. Trimming took 2 bases from V and 4 from J, leaving 14 bases between them. Germline-derived CDR1 and CDR2 are MNHEY and SVGEGT. The DNA for the CDR3 is TGTGCCAGCAGTTACCGTGGAACCAGGGGAGAGACCCAGTACTTC. It translates to CASSYRGTRGETQYF.

V and J are TRBV24-1 and TRBJ2-2; D may be TRBD1 (6 bases). V dropped 4 bases and J dropped 1 base, with 12 bases sitting between them. This CDR3 spans 16 amino acids. Germline-derived CDR1 and CDR2 are KGHDR and SFDVKD. CDR3 DNA sequence: TGTGCCACCAGTGACCGCTCGGGACAGAACACCGGGGAGCTGTTTTTT. This encodes CATSDRSGQNTGELFF.

In this sample, this clonotype turned up a few times. The CDR3 DNA reads TGTGCCAGCAGTTTTTCCCTCGGGAATGACTACGAGCAGTACTTC. This encodes CASSFSLGNDYEQYF. The chain recombines TRBV28 with TRBJ2-7; possibly TRBD2 for D (5 bases). Trimming took off 3 bases at V and 3 bases at J, with 15 bases between the two ends. CDR3 length: 15 amino acids. CDR1 is MDHEN, CDR2 SYDVKM, per germline.

This clonotype was observed a few times. The chain is built from TRBV5-1 and TRBJ2-3, with TRBD2 matching 7 bases. Germline CDR1 and CDR2: SGHRS and YFSETQ. J was trimmed by 2 bases and V by 7 bases; bases with no gene match: 7. The CDR3 sequence is 14 residues long. CDR3 loop: CASVSGALTDTQYF. The CDR3 bases are TGCGCCAGCGTAAGCGGGGCCCTCACAGATACGCAGTATTTT.

The sample holds one count of this clonotype. The chain has TRBV29-1 and TRBJ2-3; 9 nucleotides match TRBD2. Germline V gene sequence: CDR1 SQVTM, CDR2 ANQGSEA. With 4 bases clipped from V and 6 bases from J, the junction kept 11 bases outside the gene matches. The CDR3 has 15 residues. The CDR3: CSVVVLAGHTDTQYF. CDR3 DNA: TGCAGCGTTGTAGTCCTAGCGGGACACACGGATACGCAGTATTTT.

This clonotype was seen a handful of times. This chain uses TRBV10-2 with TRBJ2-3; D may be TRBD1 or TRBD2 (5 bases each). There are 15 residues in the CDR3. V was trimmed by 6 bases and J by 2 bases, leaving 15 bases between them. Germline assignment: CDR1 WSHSY and CDR2 SAAADI. This CDR3 reads CASRGTPEATDTQYF. The DNA for the CDR3 is TGCGCCAGCAGAGGGACCCCCGAGGCCACAGATACGCAGTATTTT.

The chain is built from TRBV6-1 and TRBJ2-6; 8 bases agree with TRBD1. Germline V gene lookup returns CDR1 MNHNS and CDR2 SASEGT. The V segment lost 4 bases and the J segment 4 bases; nucleotides outside the gene matches: 12. The CDR3 loop spans 18 amino acids. The chain's CDR3 is CASSALGQALEGANVLTF. CDR3 in DNA: TGTGCCAGCAGTGCTCTGGGACAGGCCTTGGAGGGGGCCAACGTCCTGACTTTC.

Only a few counts were recorded for this clonotype. J is TRBJ2-7 and V is TRBV3-1, with 7 bases identical to TRBD2. The CDR3 totals 16 residues. CDR1 LGHDT and CDR2 YNNKEL come from the germline V gene (reference sequence). Germline trimming cut 1 base from V and 3 bases from J; bases unmatched to any gene: 9. The CDR3 bases are TGTGCCAGCAGCCAAGGCGGAAGCGGGGCTATCTACGAGCAGTACTTC. Amino acids: CASSQGGSGAIYEQYF.

In its sample, this clonotype was seen many times. The chain carries TRBV5-1 and TRBJ2-3, with D perhaps matching TRBD2 (6 bases). There are 14 residues in the CDR3. Between the trimmed V and J ends, which lost 7 bases and 2 bases, there was a span of 14 bases. In germline, CDR1 is SGHRS, CDR2 YFSETQ. CDR3 protein: CASFAGEATDTQYF. In nucleotides, the CDR3 is TGCGCCAGCTTTGCTGGGGAGGCCACAGATACGCAGTATTTT.